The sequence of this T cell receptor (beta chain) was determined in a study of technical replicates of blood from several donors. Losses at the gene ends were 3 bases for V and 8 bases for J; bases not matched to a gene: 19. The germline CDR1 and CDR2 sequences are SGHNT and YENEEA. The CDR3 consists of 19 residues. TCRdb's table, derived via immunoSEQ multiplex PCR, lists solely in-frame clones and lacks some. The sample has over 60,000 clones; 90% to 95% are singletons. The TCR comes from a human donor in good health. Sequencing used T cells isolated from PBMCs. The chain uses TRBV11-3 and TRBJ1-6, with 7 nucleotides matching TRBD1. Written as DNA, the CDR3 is TGTGCCAGCAGCTTTTCGGTTCCCTTCGGACAGGATGTTGATTCACCCCTCCACTTT. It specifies CASSFSVPFGQDVDSPLHF.